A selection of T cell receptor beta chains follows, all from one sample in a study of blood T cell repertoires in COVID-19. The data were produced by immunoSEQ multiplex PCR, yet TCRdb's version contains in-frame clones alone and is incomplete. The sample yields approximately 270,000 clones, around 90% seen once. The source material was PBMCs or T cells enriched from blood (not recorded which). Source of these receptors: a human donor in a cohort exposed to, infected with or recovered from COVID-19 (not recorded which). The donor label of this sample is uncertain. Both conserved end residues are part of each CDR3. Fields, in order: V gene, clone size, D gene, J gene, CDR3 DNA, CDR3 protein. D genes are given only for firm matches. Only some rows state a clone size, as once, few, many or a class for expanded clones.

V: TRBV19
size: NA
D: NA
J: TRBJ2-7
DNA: TGTGCCAGTAGTGAGAGCTCCTACGAGCAGTACTTC
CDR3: CASSESSYEQYF

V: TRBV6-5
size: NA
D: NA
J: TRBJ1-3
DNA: TGTGCCAGCAGCTATCAGGTTTCTGGAAACACCATATATTTT
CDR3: CASSYQVSGNTIYF

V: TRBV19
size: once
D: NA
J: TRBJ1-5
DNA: TGTGCCAGTAACATGGGAGGGGGACATCAGCCCCAGCATTTT
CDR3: CASNMGGGHQPQHF

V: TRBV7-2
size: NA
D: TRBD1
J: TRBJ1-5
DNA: TGTGCCAGCAGCATACGTGGACAGGGAGGGGCTCAGCCCCAGCATTTT
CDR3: CASSIRGQGGAQPQHF

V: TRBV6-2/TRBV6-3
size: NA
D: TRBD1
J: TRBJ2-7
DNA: TGTGCCAGCAGTTACTCGAGTGGGACAGGGGCCTGGGAGCAGTACTTC
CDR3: CASSYSSGTGAWEQYF

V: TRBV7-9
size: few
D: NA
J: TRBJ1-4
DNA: TGTGCCAGCAGCCGCCCGTCCGGTGAAAAACTGTTTTTT
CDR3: CASSRPSGEKLFF

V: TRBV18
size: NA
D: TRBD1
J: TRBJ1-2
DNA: TGTGCCAGCTCAGCCCGGGACAGGGGGCTCGGTGTGCATGGCTACACCTTC
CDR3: CASSARDRGLGVHGYTF

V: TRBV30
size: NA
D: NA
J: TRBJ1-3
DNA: TGTGCCTGGAGCCCCCCAGGGGCCAAAAACACCATATATTTT
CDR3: CAWSPPGAKNTIYF

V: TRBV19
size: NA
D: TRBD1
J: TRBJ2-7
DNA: TGTGCCAGTAGTATAATAGGGACAGGGACGTCTTCCGAGCAGTACTTC
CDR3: CASSIIGTGTSSEQYF

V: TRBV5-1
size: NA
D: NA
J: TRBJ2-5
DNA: TGCGCCAGCAGCTTCGGTGGGGGGACTGGAGAGACCCAGTACTTC
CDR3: CASSFGGGTGETQYF

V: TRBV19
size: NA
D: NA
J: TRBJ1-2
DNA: TGTGCCAGTACCCTAGGGGTCGTGGATGGCTACACCTTC
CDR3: CASTLGVVDGYTF

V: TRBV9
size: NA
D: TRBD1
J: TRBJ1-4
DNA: TGTGCCAGCAGCCCAACAGGGGGCAGCGAAAAACTGTTTTTT
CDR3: CASSPTGGSEKLFF

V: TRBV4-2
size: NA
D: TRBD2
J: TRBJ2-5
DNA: TGTGCCAGCAGCCAAGATCGGGGAAGCGGGGATGAGACCCAGTACTTC
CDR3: CASSQDRGSGDETQYF

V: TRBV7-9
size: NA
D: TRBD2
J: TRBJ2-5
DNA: TGTGCCAGCAGCTTAGCCCTAGCGGGGGATCAAGAGACCCAGTACTTC
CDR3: CASSLALAGDQETQYF

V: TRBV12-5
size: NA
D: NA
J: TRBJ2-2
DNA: TGTGCTAGTGGTTTTCCAGGGCGGGACCGAAGAACCGGGGAGCTGTTTTTT
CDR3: CASGFPGRDRRTGELFF

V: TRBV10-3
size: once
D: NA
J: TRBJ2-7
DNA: TGTGCCATCAGTGAGTCTCAGGACATTTCCCACGAGCAGTACTTC
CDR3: CAISESQDISHEQYF

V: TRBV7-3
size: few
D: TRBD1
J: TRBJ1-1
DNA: TGTGCCAGCAGCTCACAGGGGACTGAAGCTTTCTTT
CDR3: CASSSQGTEAFF

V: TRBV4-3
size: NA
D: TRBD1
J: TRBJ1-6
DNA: TGCGCCAGCAGCCAAGAGGGAGGACAGGGGGAGTCACCCCTCCACTTT
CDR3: CASSQEGGQGESPLHF

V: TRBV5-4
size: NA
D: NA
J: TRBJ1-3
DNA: TGTGCCAGCAGCCTGGGCACAGGGTTCAGCTCTGGAAACACCATATATTTT
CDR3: CASSLGTGFSSGNTIYF

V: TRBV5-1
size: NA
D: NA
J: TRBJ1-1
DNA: TGCGCCAGCAGGGACACTACGAACACTGAAGCTTTCTTT
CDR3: CASRDTTNTEAFF

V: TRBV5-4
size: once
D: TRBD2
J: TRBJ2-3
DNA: TGTGGAACGGGGGGAGGCACAGATACGCAGTATTTT
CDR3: CGTGGGTDTQYF

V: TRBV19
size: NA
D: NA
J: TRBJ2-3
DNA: TGTGCCAGTAGTACCCGACAGGGCACAGATACGCAGTATTTT
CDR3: CASSTRQGTDTQYF

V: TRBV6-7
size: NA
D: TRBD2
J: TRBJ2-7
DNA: TGTGCCAGCAGTTACTCTCTTGGACTAGCGGGGGTATACTACGAGCAGTACTTC
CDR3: CASSYSLGLAGVYYEQYF

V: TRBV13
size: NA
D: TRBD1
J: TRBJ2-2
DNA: TGTGCCAGCAGCCAAGGCAGGGGGATTAACACCGGGGAGCTGTTTTTT
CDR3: CASSQGRGINTGELFF

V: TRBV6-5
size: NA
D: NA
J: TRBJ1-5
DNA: TGTGCCAGCAGCACCTCCAGAAATCAGCCCCAGCATTTT
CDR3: CASSTSRNQPQHF

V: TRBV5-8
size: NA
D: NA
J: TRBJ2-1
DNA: TGTGCCAGCAGCTTGTGGGGAGCCTCATACAATGAGCAGTTCTTC
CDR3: CASSLWGASYNEQFF

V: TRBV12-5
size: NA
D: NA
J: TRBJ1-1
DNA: TGTGCTAGTGGTTTGGTACTTGGGGCCGGCGGAACGGTGAACACTGAAGCTTTCTTT
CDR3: CASGLVLGAGGTVNTEAFF

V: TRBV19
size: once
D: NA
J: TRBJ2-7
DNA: TGTGCCAGTAGTATGGCTCCGGGGACCTACGAGCAGTACTTC
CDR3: CASSMAPGTYEQYF

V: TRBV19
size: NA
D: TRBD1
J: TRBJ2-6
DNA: TGTGCCAGTCTAGCAGGGGGCTCTGGGGCCAACGTCCTGACTTTC
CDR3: CASLAGGSGANVLTF

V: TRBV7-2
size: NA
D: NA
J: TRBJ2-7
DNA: TGTGCCAGCAGCCCGACTACCCCTCTCGAGCAGTACTTC
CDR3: CASSPTTPLEQYF

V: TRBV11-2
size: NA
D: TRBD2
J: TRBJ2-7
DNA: TGTGCCAGCAGCCTCGCGGGGGGAACTTACTACGAGCAGTACTTC
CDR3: CASSLAGGTYYEQYF

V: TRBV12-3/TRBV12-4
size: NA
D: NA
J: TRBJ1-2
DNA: TGTGCCAGCAGCAGAACAGTGTACTATGGCTACACCTTC
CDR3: CASSRTVYYGYTF

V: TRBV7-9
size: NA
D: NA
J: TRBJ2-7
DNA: TGTGCCAGCAGCTCCCCCCTGTACGGGTCCTACGAGCAGTACTTC
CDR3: CASSSPLYGSYEQYF

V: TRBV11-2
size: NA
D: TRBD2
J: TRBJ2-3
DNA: TGTGCCAGCAGCCCTAGCGGAGTCACAGATACGCAGTATTTT
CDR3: CASSPSGVTDTQYF

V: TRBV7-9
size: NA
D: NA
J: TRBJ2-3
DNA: TGTGCCAGCAGCTTAGCACTCAGGATCACAGATACGCAGTATTTT
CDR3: CASSLALRITDTQYF

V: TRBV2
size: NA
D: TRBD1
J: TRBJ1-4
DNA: TGTGCCAGCAGTGCGGGACAGGGGACGGAAAAACTGTTTTTT
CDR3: CASSAGQGTEKLFF

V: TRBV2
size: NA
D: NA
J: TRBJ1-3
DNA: TGTGCCAGCAGTGACCACGGTTCTGGAAACACCATATATTTT
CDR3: CASSDHGSGNTIYF

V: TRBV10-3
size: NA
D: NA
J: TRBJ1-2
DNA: TGTGCCATCAACCAGGACATTACTGGCTACACCTTC
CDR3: CAINQDITGYTF

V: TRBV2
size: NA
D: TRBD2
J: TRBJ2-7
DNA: TGTGCCTTCTCGGGACTAGCGGCGAGGAGCTCCTACGAGCAGTACTTC
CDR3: CAFSGLAARSSYEQYF

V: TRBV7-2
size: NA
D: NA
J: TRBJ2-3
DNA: TGTGCCAGCAGCTTAAGACTGGTCACAGATACGCAGTATTTT
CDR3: CASSLRLVTDTQYF

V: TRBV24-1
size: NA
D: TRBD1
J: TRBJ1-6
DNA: TGTGCCACCAGTGTCCGGGACAGAGACAATTCACCCCTCCACTTT
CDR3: CATSVRDRDNSPLHF

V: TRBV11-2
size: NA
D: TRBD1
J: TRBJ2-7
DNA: TGTGCCAGCAGCGTTACAGGGGGCGCAGTCTCCTACGAGCAGTACTTC
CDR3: CASSVTGGAVSYEQYF

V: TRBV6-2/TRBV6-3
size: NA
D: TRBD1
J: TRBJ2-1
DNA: TGTGCCAGCAGTGTGACTCCAGGGGGTATCGACAATGAGCAGTTCTTC
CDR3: CASSVTPGGIDNEQFF

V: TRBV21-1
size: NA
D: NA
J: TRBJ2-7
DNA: TGTGCCAGGGGGCTAGCGGGCCACCTACTCGCCTACGAGCAGTACTTC
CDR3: CARGLAGHLLAYEQYF

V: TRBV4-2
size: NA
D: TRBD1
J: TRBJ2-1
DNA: TGTGCCAGCAGCCAAGACAGGGGGCGCGGCAATGAGCAGTTCTTC
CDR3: CASSQDRGRGNEQFF

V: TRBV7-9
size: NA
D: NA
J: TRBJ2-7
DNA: TGTGCCAGCAGCTTAACGGGGGATTCCGGGCAGTACTTC
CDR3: CASSLTGDSGQYF

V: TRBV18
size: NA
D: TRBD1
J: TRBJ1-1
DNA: TGTGCCAGCTCACCAAGAGGGTCAGGGGGAGTAGACACTGAAGCTTTCTTT
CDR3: CASSPRGSGGVDTEAFF

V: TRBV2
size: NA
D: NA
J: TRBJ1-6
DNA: TGTGCCAGCAGTGCTTCAGGGGTCTGGGTATCACCCCTCCACTTT
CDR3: CASSASGVWVSPLHF

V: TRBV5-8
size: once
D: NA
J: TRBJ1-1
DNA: TGTGCCAGCATCCGCCCGGGTACCACTGAAGCTTTCTTT
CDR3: CASIRPGTTEAFF

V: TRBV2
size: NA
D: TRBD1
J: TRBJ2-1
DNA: TGTGCCAGCAGTCAGGACAGGGGTTATAGTGAGCAGTTCTTC
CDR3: CASSQDRGYSEQFF

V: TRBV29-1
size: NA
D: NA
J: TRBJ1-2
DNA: TGCAGCGTTGAGGAGGCCTATGGCTACACCTTC
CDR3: CSVEEAYGYTF

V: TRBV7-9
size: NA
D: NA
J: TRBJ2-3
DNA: TGTGCCAGCAGCTTTGGCGAGGAGGGGGATACGCAGTATTTT
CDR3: CASSFGEEGDTQYF

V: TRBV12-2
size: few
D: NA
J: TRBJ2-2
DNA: TGTGCAAGTCGCTTAGAGACGCGCAGGGGCACGGTCTGGAGCACCGGGGAGCTGTTTTTT
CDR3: CASRLETRRGTVWSTGELFF

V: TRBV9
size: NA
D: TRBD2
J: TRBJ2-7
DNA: TGTGCCAGCAGCCCCCGGACTAGCGGGGGGGATAAGCAGTACTTC
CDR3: CASSPRTSGGDKQYF

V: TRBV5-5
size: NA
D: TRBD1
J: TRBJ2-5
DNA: TGTGCCAGCAGCTTCGGACAGGGAGAGACCCAGTACTTC
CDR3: CASSFGQGETQYF

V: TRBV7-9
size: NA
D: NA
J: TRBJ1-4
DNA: TGTGCCAGCAGGGAAGCAGGGGCCCCTAATGAAAAACTGTTTTTT
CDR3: CASREAGAPNEKLFF

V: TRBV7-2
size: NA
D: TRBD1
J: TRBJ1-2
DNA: TGTGCCAGCAGCTCCCCCGGGACAGTTAACTATGGCTACACCTTC
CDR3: CASSSPGTVNYGYTF